The next 27 T cell receptor beta chains were all read from a single sample in a study of molecular identifiers for immune sequencing clone quantification (dated by TCRdb to between 2017 and 2018). The library was produced with PCR. Sequencing took place on an Illumina HiSeq 4000. The public reads were reanalyzed by TCRdb: fastp trimming at Q25, MiXCR alignment, in-frame beta chains only. All rows with the same CDR3 protein become a single entry with the most common DNA and genes. This sample comprises 100,000 or so distinct CDR3 sequences, 21% of them detected only once. Approximately 1% of the sample goes to the ten largest clones. Sequencing used naive CD8+ T cells from blood, with Jurkat cell RNA spiked in. The sample's cell subset or site label is to be understood as: FACS-sorted CD8+CD4-CCR7+CD45RA+ naive T cells. These TCRs come from a human donor in good health. Some libraries in this study had Jurkat cell RNA spiked in.

With respect to this clonotype: A much larger clonotype is one base distant, so this may be a read error. The V call is TRBV6-2 or TRBV6-3, the J call TRBJ2-1, with a possible D match to TRBD1 (6 bases). This CDR3 spans 14 amino acids. Germline V lookup: CDR1 MNHEY, CDR2 SVGEGT. DNA of the CDR3: TGTGCCAGCAGTGCTACTACAGGGACGGATGAGCAGCTCTTC. Its translation is CASSATTGTDEQLF.

In the case of this clonotype: The junction shows a germline mismatch at one end, possibly a read error. This rearrangement joins TRBV2 to TRBJ2-1; D gene uncertain. The length of the CDR3 is 15 residues. Germline CDR1 reads SNHLY; CDR2 reads FYNNEI. CDR3 DNA sequence: TGTGCCAGCAGATCGCAGGATATGAGATACAGTGAGCAGTTCTTC. Protein product: CASRSQDMRYSEQFF.

This clonotype was detected ten times or more. This rearrangement joins TRBV7-2 to TRBJ2-7; 9 bases agree with TRBD2. The CDR3 has 18 amino acids. V dropped 3 bases and J dropped 3; count of bases not matched to a gene: 15. Looked up from germline, CDR1 is SGHTA and CDR2 is FQGNSA. In DNA form, the CDR3 reads TGTGCCAGCAGCTTGGTGGGAACGGCGGGGGGGTACTACTACGAGCAGTACTTC. It encodes CASSLVGTAGGYYYEQYF.

This clonotype was recorded many times. The V and J genes are TRBV7-9 and TRBJ2-7, with 7 bases that match TRBD1. This CDR3 contains 14 residues. Germline CDR1 is SEHNR and CDR2 is FQNEAQ (reference sequence). J lost 2 bases, V lost 0 bases, and 1 base had no gene match. For the CDR3, the DNA is TGTGCCAGCAGCTTAGCTGGACAGGCCTACGAGCAGTACTTC. It encodes CASSLAGQAYEQYF.

This clonotype was seen ten or more times. The V gene is TRBV28, the J gene TRBJ2-7, with D possibly TRBD2 on 6 matching bases. Per the germline V gene, CDR1 is MDHEN and CDR2 is SYDVKM. V was shortened by 6 bases and J by 4 bases, with 16 bases between the two germline ends. CDR3 length equals 14 residues. The CDR3 sequence: CASRTTGAGYEQYF. CDR3 sequence (DNA): TGTGCCAGCAGAACCACGGGCGCGGGGTACGAGCAGTACTTC.

Points on this clonotype: This may be a read error: a much more frequent sequence differs by one nucleotide. The chain couples TRBV4-1 to TRBJ2-2; 8 nucleotides line up with TRBD1. This CDR3 contains 18 residues. Looked up from germline, CDR1 is MGHRA and CDR2 is YSYEKL. CDR3 loop: CASSQLKTGTGFAGEPFF. The CDR3 DNA reads as TGCGCCAGCAGCCAACTCAAAACCGGGACAGGTTTCGCCGGGGAGCCGTTTTTT.

A word on this clonotype: A read error may account for a junction end that differs from germline. V gene TRBV28 combines with J gene TRBJ2-1; 8 bases agree with TRBD1. The CDR3 has 14 amino acids. CDR1 is MDHEN and CDR2 is SYDVKM in the germline V gene. The CDR3 DNA reads as TGTGCCTGCAGTTCCCAGGGGGCGCTTGATGAGCAGTTCTTC. Its protein is CACSSQGALDEQFF.

This clonotype was recorded many times. The chain joins TRBV19 to TRBJ1-5; no clear D gene. Germline V lookup: CDR1 LNHDA, CDR2 SQIVND (reference sequence). V was pared by 6 bases and J by 8 bases, with 11 bases between. This CDR3 contains 12 residues. Here the CDR3 reads CASSEPMEPQHF. The CDR3 DNA sequence: TGTGCCAGTAGCGAACCAATGGAGCCCCAGCATTTT.

The gene calls are TRBV4-1 and TRBJ2-7; D ambiguous. The CDR3 covers 14 residues. V shed 0 bases and J shed 1 base, with 7 bases lying between them. Germline assignment: CDR1 MGHRA and CDR2 YSYEKL. The CDR3 DNA sequence: TGCGCCAGCAGCCAAGAAAAATTTTCCTACGAGCAGTACTTC. Encoded protein: CASSQEKFSYEQYF.

The table lists this clonotype with many counts. The CDR3 bases are TGTGCCAGCAGTCCATCAGGGAACAAAAGAGAGACCCAGTACTTC. Translating it yields CASSPSGNKRETQYF. The chain has TRBV27 and TRBJ2-5; tentative D call: TRBD1 (5 bases). The CDR3 has 15 residues. Germline-derived CDR1 and CDR2 are MNHEY and SMNVEV (reference sequence). The V gene lost 5 bases and the J gene lost 4 bases, with 17 bases spanning the gap.

This clonotype was seen many times. V is TRBV19 and J is TRBJ1-2; 7 bases map to TRBD1. The germline V gene has CDR1 LNHDA and CDR2 SQIVND (reference sequence). CDR3 length: 14 amino acids. The J segment lost 5 bases and the V segment lost 3 bases, leaving 6 bases of the junction unmatched. The CDR3 DNA follows: TGTGCCAGTAGTATGTGGACAGGAGATTATGGCTACACCTTC. As protein: CASSMWTGDYGYTF.

This clonotype was detected only a few times. CDR3 in amino acids: CASSYRDEQFF. CDR3 nucleotides: TGTGCCAGCAGTTACAGGGATGAGCAGTTCTTC. This rearrangement joins TRBV6-5 to TRBJ2-1; no reliable D call. Per the germline V gene, CDR1 is MNHEY and CDR2 is SVGAGI. The V gene lost 2 bases and the J gene lost 8 bases, with 4 bases spanning the gap. The CDR3 covers 11 residues.

This clonotype is a singleton in its sample. This may stem from a read error, because a much larger clone lies one nucleotide away. The genes are TRBV7-9 and TRBJ2-4; D is undetermined. Per the germline V gene, CDR1 is SEHNR and CDR2 is FQNEAQ (reference sequence). CDR3 length equals 15 residues. For the CDR3, the DNA is TGTGCCAGCAGCTTAGAGGCAGACACCAAAACCATTCAGTACTTC. Translated, it gives CASSLEADTKTIQYF.

This clonotype was detected ten times or more. J is TRBJ1-1 and V is TRBV11-2; 10 bases match TRBD1. Germline values: CDR1 SGHAT, CDR2 FQNNGV. V lost 5 bases, J lost 4 bases, and 4 bases stayed unmatched. The CDR3 is 14 residues long. CDR3 nucleotides: TGTGCCAGCAGCCCCCGGACAGGGGGCACTGAAGCTTTCTTT. This codes for CASSPRTGGTEAFF.

This clonotype was detected ten times or more. V is TRBV5-4 and J is TRBJ1-1; no definite D call. The ends were cut back, 2 bases at V and 2 bases at J, with 7 bases in the middle. The length of the CDR3 is 13 residues. Germline CDR1 is SGHNT and CDR2 is YYREEE (reference sequence). DNA for the CDR3: TGTGCCAGCAGCTTCGGGAAAAACACTGAAGCTTTCTTT. Translating it yields CASSFGKNTEAFF.

This clonotype was seen many times. This chain links TRBV19 with TRBJ2-1; TRBD1 aligns across 7 bases. The CDR3 is 13 residues long. Germline loops: CDR1 LNHDA, CDR2 SQIVND (reference sequence). J lost 7 bases, V lost 4 bases, and 4 bases had no gene match. The CDR3 DNA follows: TGTGCCAGTAGTACCACAGGGGCAAATGAGCAGTTCTTC. Translated: CASSTTGANEQFF.

This clonotype was picked up many times. The rearrangement uses TRBV5-5 and TRBJ2-3; D may be TRBD2 (5 bases). CDR3 length equals 16 residues. Germline V lookup: CDR1 SGHKS, CDR2 YYEKEE (reference sequence). Trimming cost V 3 bases and J 2 bases, with 16 bases left between them. As DNA, the CDR3 is TGTGCCAGCAGCTCGATGCGGGCGCGCCCCACAGATACGCAGTATTTT. Translated: CASSSMRARPTDTQYF.

The table lists this clonotype with many counts. The J gene is TRBJ2-5, the V gene TRBV29-1; D possibly matches TRBD1 or TRBD2 (5 bases each). The CDR3 totals 13 residues. Germline V gene sequence: CDR1 SQVTM, CDR2 ANQGSEA. V was pared by 7 bases and J by 3 bases, with 15 bases between. The CDR3 sequence is CSASQGTEETQYF. DNA for the CDR3: TGCAGCGCCAGCCAAGGGACCGAAGAGACCCAGTACTTC.

This clonotype was counted a few times. This rearrangement joins TRBV7-9 to TRBJ2-7; D unclear. The CDR3 consists of 12 residues. Looked up from germline, CDR1 is SEHNR and CDR2 is FQNEAQ (reference sequence). V was trimmed by 2 bases and J by 3 bases, leaving 5 bases between them. The CDR3: CASSLSHYEQYF. The CDR3 DNA sequence: TGTGCCAGCAGCTTATCCCACTACGAGCAGTACTTC.

The chain combines TRBV7-6 with TRBJ2-7; TRBD2 agrees at 8 bases. Germline CDR1 and CDR2: SGHVS and FNYEAQ. This CDR3 region has 18 residues. The J segment lost 7 bases and the V segment lost 5 bases, leaving 22 bases of the junction unmatched. The CDR3 nucleotides are TGTGCCAGCAGCCCAAGGCCGAGCGGGGGCATCGGAGGGAGTGAGCAGTACTTC. It specifies CASSPRPSGGIGGSEQYF.

This clonotype was counted ten times or more. J is TRBJ2-7 and V is TRBV27; D call uncertain. The length of the CDR3 is 15 residues. The V end was cut by 3 bases, the J end by 3 bases, with 15 bases between. Germline CDR1 and CDR2: MNHEY and SMNVEV (reference sequence). The CDR3: CASSFKATSRYEQYF. CDR3 sequence (DNA): TGTGCCAGCAGTTTTAAAGCGACCTCCCGCTACGAGCAGTACTTC.

Only a few counts were recorded for this clonotype. The chain combines TRBV7-6 with TRBJ2-6; 8 bases match TRBD1. The V and J ends lost 5 bases and 1 base, in that order; junction bases with no gene match: 10. Germline V gene sequence: CDR1 SGHVS, CDR2 FNYEAQ. This CDR3 has 18 amino acids. DNA for the CDR3: TGTGCCAGCAGCGTCGGACAGGGTCTGGGTTCTGGGGCCAACGTCCTGACTTTC. Its protein is CASSVGQGLGSGANVLTF.

This clonotype appeared a few times. The J gene is TRBJ2-1, the V gene TRBV7-9, with D possibly TRBD2 on 5 matching bases. The CDR3 runs 10 residues. The germline V gene has CDR1 SEHNR and CDR2 FQNEAQ (reference sequence). V lost 10 bases to trimming and J lost 6 bases, with 7 bases between them. In DNA form, the CDR3 reads TGTGCCACCGCGGGCAATGAGCAGTTCTTC. It yields the protein CATAGNEQFF. The entire variable domain, with the rest obtained from reference TRBV7-9 and TRBJ2-1, is as follows: DTGVSQNPRHKITKRGQNVTFRCDPISEHNRLYWYRQTLGQGPEFLTYFQNEAQLEKSRLLSDRFSAERPKGSFSTLEIQRTEQGDSAMYLCATAGNEQFFGPGTRLTVL.

This clonotype was seen only a few times. Relative to the germline gene, one junction end is altered; a read error may explain this. The chain joins TRBV7-9 to TRBJ2-7; the D gene is possibly TRBD2 (5 bases). The CDR3 covers 13 residues. Germline values: CDR1 SEHNR, CDR2 FQNEAQ (reference sequence). The CDR3 nucleotides are TGTGCCAGCAGCTTAGGAGGGCTTTACGGGCAGTACTTC. Encoded protein: CASSLGGLYGQYF.

This clonotype was detected only a few times. The chain uses TRBV12-3 or TRBV12-4 and TRBJ2-7; D gene unclear. V was trimmed by 5 bases and J by 6 bases, leaving 11 bases between them. There are 12 residues in the CDR3. CDR3 protein: CASSQLSLEQYF. The CDR3 bases are TGTGCCAGCAGTCAACTATCCCTCGAGCAGTACTTC.

This clonotype appeared a few times. In DNA, the CDR3 is TGTGCCAGCAGTGCCGGGTATGGCTACACCTTC. Its protein product is CASSAGYGYTF. The chain uses TRBV25-1 and TRBJ1-2; no reliable D call. The CDR3 contains 11 residues. Germline loops: CDR1 MGHDK, CDR2 SYGVNS. V lost 4 bases and J lost 5, with 5 bases in between.

The J gene is TRBJ1-5, the V gene TRBV19; maybe TRBD1 (6 bases). V lost 3 bases to trimming and J lost 7 bases, with 19 bases between them. Germline CDR1 LNHDA, CDR2 SQIVND (reference sequence). The CDR3 has 16 amino acids. The CDR3 reads CASSISSRGFGQPQHF. DNA for the CDR3: TGTGCCAGTAGTATTTCTAGCAGGGGTTTTGGACAGCCCCAGCATTTT.